Following are 12 T cell receptor beta chains from one sample sequenced in a study of shared clonotypes between healthy human individuals. TCRdb keeps only in-frame clones here, not all; method: immunoSEQ multiplex PCR. The data hold a few million clones, with approximately 95% observed a single time. The sample was naive CD4+ T cells sorted from blood. The subset is: CD45RA+ positively selected. These receptors all stem from a man between 18 and 29 years old in good health.

The chain joins TRBV5-1 to TRBJ1-6, with a weak D call TRBD1 (5 bases). V shed 4 bases and J shed 8 bases, with 10 bases lying between them. The CDR3 contains 13 residues. The germline V gene encodes CDR1 SGHRS and CDR2 YFSETQ. CDR3 sequence: CASSTDRDSPLHF. CDR3 nucleotide sequence: TGCGCCAGCAGCACCGACAGAGATTCACCCCTCCACTTT.

The chain employs TRBV2 and TRBJ2-7; D is unresolved. Germline CDR1 is SNHLY and CDR2 is FYNNEI. V was shortened by 10 bases and J by 0 bases, with 19 bases between the two germline ends. There are 15 residues in the CDR3. The CDR3 DNA reads as TGTGCCAACCGACAAAGGGCGGTCAGCTCCTACGAGCAGTACTTC. It translates to CANRQRAVSSYEQYF. The full variable domain, in which reference TRBV2 and TRBJ2-7 provide the parts outside the CDR3, is EPEVTQTPSHQVTQMGQEVILRCVPISNHLYFYWYRQILGQKVEFLVSFYNNEISEKSEIFDDQFSVERPDGSNFTLKIRSTKLEDSAMYFCANRQRAVSSYEQYFGPGTRLTVT.

About this clone itself: Other nucleotide sequences in the sample specify the same CDR3. This CDR3 is CASSLSGGGSYEQYF. The CDR3 coding sequence is TGTGCCAGCAGCTTAAGCGGCGGGGGATCCTACGAGCAGTACTTC. The chain combines TRBV7-3 with TRBJ2-7; 7 bases map to TRBD2. The CDR3 totals 15 residues. With V trimmed by 1 base and J by 1 base, 4 bases remained unmatched. The germline V gene has CDR1 SGHTA and CDR2 FQGTGA.

The chain joins TRBV6-1 to TRBJ1-6; TRBD1 matches 8 bases. The germline V gene has CDR1 MNHNS and CDR2 SASEGT. This CDR3 is 16 amino acids long. The V and J ends lost 2 bases and 10 bases, in that order; junction bases with no gene match: 10. The CDR3 nucleotides read TGTGCCAGCAGTGAAATGGGGGGGACAGGTTGGTCACCCCTCCACTTT. Translation: CASSEMGGTGWSPLHF.

The V gene is TRBV5-1, the J gene TRBJ1-1, with 8 positions matching TRBD1. The germline CDR1 and CDR2 sequences are SGHRS and YFSETQ. V lost 4 bases and J lost 5; bases outside the gene matches: 10. The CDR3 totals 15 residues. This CDR3 reads CASSPRTGRTTEAFF. The CDR3 DNA sequence: TGCGCCAGCAGCCCCCGGACAGGGCGAACGACTGAAGCTTTCTTT.

The chain couples TRBV7-9 to TRBJ1-3; D is ambiguous. CDR3 length: 17 amino acids. Germline CDR1 is SEHNR and CDR2 is FQNEAQ (reference sequence). V was pared by 5 bases and J by 3 bases, with 20 bases between. The CDR3 bases are TGTGCCAGCAGCCCTGCCGGGAGCGGTGGGAGTGGAAACACCATATATTTT. It translates to CASSPAGSGGSGNTIYF.

This chain uses TRBV5-4 with TRBJ2-7; TRBD1 might be the D (7 bases). Germline CDR1 is SGHNT and CDR2 is YYREEE (reference sequence). The CDR3 has 16 amino acids. The V gene lost 5 bases and the J gene lost 2 bases, with 20 bases spanning the gap. In DNA form, the CDR3 reads TGTGCCAGCAGACCAGGGGGGCGTATGGGCCCCTACGAGCAGTACTTC. It codes for CASRPGGRMGPYEQYF. The full variable domain, completed using reference TRBV5-4 and TRBJ2-7, is ETGVTQSPTHLIKTRGQQVTLRCSSQSGHNTVSWYQQALGQGPQFIFQYYREEENGRGNFPPRFSGLQFPNYSSELNVNALELDDSALYLCASRPGGRMGPYEQYFGPGTRLTVT.

The chain recombines TRBV6-1 with TRBJ1-5; TRBD1 might be the D (5 bases). Germline assignment: CDR1 MNHNS and CDR2 SASEGT. V lost 5 bases and J 3 bases, leaving 8 bases between the germline ends. The CDR3 is 13 amino acids. CDR3 sequence reads: CASSTTVNQPQHF. CDR3 in DNA: TGTGCCAGCAGTACGACAGTCAATCAGCCCCAGCATTTT.

The rearrangement links TRBV18 to TRBJ1-2; D perhaps matches TRBD1 (5 bases). Trimming removed 2 bases at V and 6 bases at J, with 13 bases between. CDR3 size: 14 residues. CDR1 is KGHSH and CDR2 is LQKENI in the germline V gene. In DNA form, the CDR3 reads TGTGCCAGCTCACCAGAGTCCGGGGCGGATGGCTACACCTTC. This codes for CASSPESGADGYTF.

The chain uses TRBV9 and TRBJ2-5; 9 bases fit TRBD2. This CDR3 is built from 17 residues. Germline values: CDR1 SGDLS, CDR2 YYNGEE. Trimming removed 4 bases from V and 5 bases from J; junction bases left unmatched: 15. The chain's CDR3 is CASSRTLWGGGEETQYF. The DNA of the CDR3 is TGTGCCAGCAGCCGTACCCTTTGGGGCGGGGGGGAGGAGACCCAGTACTTC.

The rearrangement links TRBV5-1 to TRBJ2-1; no clear D. The CDR3 sequence is 13 residues long. V was cut by 0 bases and J by 7 bases, with 8 bases left in between. Germline V CDR1 and CDR2: SGHRS, YFSETQ. The CDR3 here is CASSLAESNEQFF. The CDR3 coding sequence is TGCGCCAGCAGCTTGGCCGAGAGTAATGAGCAGTTCTTC.

V gene TRBV6-6 combines with J gene TRBJ1-4, with 11 bases that match TRBD1. J was trimmed by 5 bases and V by 6 bases; bases with no gene match: 5. This CDR3 has 15 amino acids. CDR1 and CDR2 from the germline V gene are MNHNY and SVGAGI (reference sequence). Here the CDR3 reads CASRQDRGPNEKLFF. DNA of the CDR3: TGTGCCAGCAGACAGGACAGGGGGCCGAATGAAAAACTGTTTTTT.